Listed below are T cell receptor beta chains from one sample, sequenced in a study of identifying expanded T cells in peripheral blood. Only in-frame clones appear in the TCRdb table, and some are missing; sequencing was by immunoSEQ multiplex PCR. This table holds tens of thousands of clones, about four fifths found once. The sample comprised blood. The receptors were sampled from a person aged 18-70 years in good health. The CDR3 runs from the conserved cysteine through the conserved F or W. The order of the fields is CDR3 protein, CDR3 DNA, D gene, CDR3 length, J gene, clone size, V gene. D genes are given only for firm matches. A row's size may be missing; if present it is once, few, many or a size class.

CASSSGLKEQYF | TGTGCCAGCAGTTCGGGGCTAAAAGAGCAGTACTTC | - | 12 | TRBJ2-7 | - | TRBV28
CASSLLGLAGHNEQFF | TGTGCCAGCAGCCTTCTCGGACTAGCGGGTCACAATGAGCAGTTCTTC | TRBD2 | 16 | TRBJ2-1 | - | TRBV14
CASRTGTSNEELFF | TGCGCCAGCAGAACCGGGACCTCAAACGAGGAGCTGTTTTTT | - | 14 | TRBJ2-2 | - | TRBV5-1
CASSLLLTGVYTEAFF | TGTGCCAGTAGTTTGCTTCTGACAGGGGTTTACACTGAAGCTTTCTTT | TRBD1 | 16 | TRBJ1-1 | - | TRBV19
CASSTRDRRYTEAFF | TGTGCCAGCAGTACGCGGGACAGGCGTTACACTGAAGCTTTCTTT | TRBD1 | 15 | TRBJ1-1 | few | TRBV6-6
CAWTGQTALYGYTF | TGTGCCTGGACCGGACAGACCGCACTCTATGGCTACACCTTC | - | 14 | TRBJ1-2 | - | TRBV30
CASSGGRGVGYQPQHF | TGTGCCAGCAGCGGCGGCCGGGGGGTGGGTTATCAGCCCCAGCATTTT | - | 16 | TRBJ1-5 | once | TRBV2
CASSYDPRGHTGELFF | TGTGCCAGCAGTTACGATCCCAGGGGACACACCGGGGAGCTGTTTTTT | - | 16 | TRBJ2-2 | - | TRBV6-5
CAWRGRDTEAFF | TGTGCCTGGAGGGGGCGTGACACTGAAGCTTTCTTT | - | 12 | TRBJ1-1 | once | TRBV30
CASSQGPERGGPQNEQFF | TGCGCCAGCAGCCAAGGCCCCGAGCGGGGGGGCCCTCAAAATGAGCAGTTCTTC | TRBD2 | 18 | TRBJ2-1 | - | TRBV4-1
CASSPGRYGYTF | TGTGCCAGCAGTCCCGGGAGGTATGGCTACACCTTC | - | 12 | TRBJ1-2 | few | TRBV6-5
CASSDIASSTDTQYF | TGTGCCAGCAGTGATATAGCGTCTAGCACAGATACGCAGTATTTT | - | 15 | TRBJ2-3 | - | TRBV6-1
CASSERAGTGGLGAEAFF | TGCGCCAGCAGTGAACGCGCCGGGACAGGGGGTTTAGGGGCCGAAGCTTTCTTT | TRBD1 | 18 | TRBJ1-1 | - | TRBV10-2
CASSQDTSAGSGYTF | TGCGCCAGCAGCCAAGATACTTCGGCAGGGTCCGGCTACACCTTC | - | 15 | TRBJ1-2 | - | TRBV4-3
CASSVQPGLVDTQYF | TGTGCCAGCAGCGTACAGCCCGGGTTGGTAGATACGCAGTATTTT | - | 15 | TRBJ2-3 | - | TRBV9
CASGQIGRGQTDTEAFF | TGTGCCAGCGGTCAAATCGGCAGGGGACAGACGGACACTGAAGCTTTCTTT | TRBD1 | 17 | TRBJ1-1 | - | TRBV5-4
CASKTSASYEQYF | TGTGCCAGCAAGACTAGCGCCTCCTACGAGCAGTACTTC | TRBD2 | 13 | TRBJ2-7 | - | TRBV6-5
CASSAGQYNEQFF | TGTGCCAGCAGCGCCGGACAATACAATGAGCAGTTCTTC | - | 13 | TRBJ2-1 | - | TRBV5-4
CASSERGWDNEKLFF | TGTGCCAGCAGTGAACGGGGGTGGGATAATGAAAAACTGTTTTTT | - | 15 | TRBJ1-4 | - | TRBV6-1
CASSLGDSQSPQETQYF | TGTGCCAGCAGCTTAGGAGATTCACAGTCCCCACAAGAGACCCAGTACTTC | - | 17 | TRBJ2-5 | few | TRBV11-3
CASSQHDTKSGGGGVRDTQYF | TGCGCCAGCAGCCAACACGATACTAAAAGCGGGGGCGGGGGAGTACGGGATACGCAGTATTTT | TRBD2 | 21 | TRBJ2-3 | - | TRBV4-1
CASSIARIQGWLGNQPQHF | TGTGCCAGTAGTATAGCCCGAATACAGGGTTGGTTAGGCAATCAGCCCCAGCATTTT | - | 19 | TRBJ1-5 | - | TRBV19
CASSLEAGGGYEQYF | TGTGCCAGCAGCTTAGAGGCAGGGGGCGGATACGAGCAGTACTTC | TRBD1 | 15 | TRBJ2-7 | - | TRBV11-2
CASSLGSSSTEAFF | TGTGCCAGCAGCTTAGGGAGCTCCAGCACTGAAGCTTTCTTT | - | 14 | TRBJ1-1 | - | TRBV7-9
CASSLSRTNTGELFF | TGTGCCAGCAGCTTAAGCCGGACGAACACCGGGGAGCTGTTTTTT | - | 15 | TRBJ2-2 | few | TRBV7-2
CASSQDWSGDEKLFF | TGCGCCAGCAGCCAAGATTGGTCAGGGGACGAAAAACTGTTTTTT | - | 15 | TRBJ1-4 | few | TRBV4-3
CASSLGTHTDTQYF | TGTGCCAGCAGCTTAGGGACCCACACAGATACGCAGTATTTT | - | 14 | TRBJ2-3 | - | TRBV7-2
CSVEDPLMLAGYEQFF | TGCAGCGTTGAAGATCCCCTTATGCTAGCGGGGTATGAGCAGTTCTTC | TRBD2 | 16 | TRBJ2-1 | - | TRBV29-1
CASSIGRGRSYNEQFF | TGTGCCAGTAGTATTGGAAGGGGGAGATCTTACAATGAGCAGTTCTTC | - | 16 | TRBJ2-1 | once | TRBV19
CASSPREEETQYF | TGTGCCAGCTCACCTAGGGAAGAAGAGACCCAGTACTTC | - | 13 | TRBJ2-5 | - | TRBV18
CASSSGRGRLVTEAFF | TGTGCCAGCAGCAGCGGCAGGGGGCGCTTAGTCACTGAAGCTTTCTTT | TRBD1 | 16 | TRBJ1-1 | - | TRBV7-6
CASSGGTDSEAFF | TGTGCCAGCAGTGGTGGGACCGACAGTGAAGCTTTCTTT | - | 13 | TRBJ1-1 | - | TRBV2
CASSPITGQDSPLHF | TGTGCCAGCAGCCCTATCACAGGGCAAGATTCACCCCTCCACTTT | - | 15 | TRBJ1-6 | - | TRBV7-9
CASSNYRDSETQYF | TGTGCCAGCAGTAACTACCGGGACAGTGAGACCCAGTACTTC | TRBD1 | 14 | TRBJ2-5 | - | TRBV6-5